At least ten counts were recorded for the clone carrying this T cell receptor beta chain. Its antigen is currently unknown. Among the patients, none had received any treatment before thyroid surgery. This sample is drawn from a study of metastatic and nonmetastatic thyroid tumors. Study-wide results and limits: Reports indicated that malignant thyroid tumors showed significantly higher TCR beta diversity than benign nodules did, in blood and tumor.

The CDR3 spans 13 residues. V shed 5 bases and J shed 0 bases, with 10 bases lying between them. CDR1 is DFQATT and CDR2 is SNEGSKA in the germline V gene (reference sequence). In the source study's methods: Using the CDR3 differences seen across clinicopathological groups, the authors built a distant-metastasis classifier for papillary thyroid cancer, which was meant to discriminate distant-metastatic patients. TCRdb re-clonotyped the PCR reads through MiXCR. Here the V and J calls rest on TCRdb's processing, not on the authors' analysis. The data show approximately 84,000 clones, just under 15% seen once.

The sample consisted of blood. The source is a female donor with papillary thyroid cancer or a benign thyroid nodule (not recorded which). Some clones in this sample may be carry-over from other donors' samples. This chain connects TRBV20-1 to TRBJ1-1; D is uncertain. CDR3 sequence reads: CSASGLMNTEAFF. CDR3 nucleotides: TGCAGTGCTTCCGGGCTCATGAACACTGAAGCTTTCTTT.